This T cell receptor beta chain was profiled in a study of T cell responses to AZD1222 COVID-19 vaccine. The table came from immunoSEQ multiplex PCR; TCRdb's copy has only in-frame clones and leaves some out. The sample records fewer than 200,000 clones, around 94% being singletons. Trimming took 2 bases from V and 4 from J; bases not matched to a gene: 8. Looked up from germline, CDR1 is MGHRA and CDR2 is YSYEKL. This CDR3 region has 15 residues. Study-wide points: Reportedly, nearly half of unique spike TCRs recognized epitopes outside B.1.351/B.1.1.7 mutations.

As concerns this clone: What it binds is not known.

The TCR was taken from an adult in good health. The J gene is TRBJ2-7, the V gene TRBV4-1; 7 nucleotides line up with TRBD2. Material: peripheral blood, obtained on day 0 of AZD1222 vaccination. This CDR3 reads CASSQTGEGRYEQYF. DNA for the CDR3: TGCGCCAGCAGCCAAACGGGGGAGGGCCGGTACGAGCAGTACTTC.